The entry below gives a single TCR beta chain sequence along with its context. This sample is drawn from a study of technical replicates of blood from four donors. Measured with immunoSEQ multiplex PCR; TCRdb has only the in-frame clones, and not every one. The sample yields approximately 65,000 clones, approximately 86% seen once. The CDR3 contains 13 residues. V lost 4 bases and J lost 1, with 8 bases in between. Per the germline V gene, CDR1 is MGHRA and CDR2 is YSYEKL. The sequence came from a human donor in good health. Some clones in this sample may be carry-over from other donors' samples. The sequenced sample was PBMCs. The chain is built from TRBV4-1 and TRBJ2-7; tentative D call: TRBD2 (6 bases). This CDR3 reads CASSLRESYEQYF. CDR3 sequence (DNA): TGCGCCAGCAGCCTTCGGGAGTCCTACGAGCAGTACTTC.